The 27 T cell receptor beta chains given below trace back to one sample, sequenced in a study of immune evolution from preneoplasia to lung adenocarcinoma. The method was immunoSEQ multiplex PCR; TCRdb's version includes in-frame clones alone and lacks a portion of them. Found here are 4,000 to 5,500 clones, 70% to 85% of them singletons; the top ten hold more than 6.5%. Sample: FFPE minimally invasive lung adenocarcinoma tissue. These TCRs come from a person aged 50-70 years with lung adenocarcinoma.

The chain combines TRBV5-1 with TRBJ2-1; D not resolved. The germline V and J ends were trimmed by 0 bases and 6 bases, with 10 bases remaining between them. The germline V gene encodes CDR1 SGHRS and CDR2 YFSETQ. CDR3 length: 14 amino acids. In nucleotides, the CDR3 is TGCGCCAGCAGCTTGGTAGCAAATGGCAATGAGCAGTTCTTC. As protein: CASSLVANGNEQFF.

The rearrangement uses TRBV27 and TRBJ2-3; possible D gene TRBD1, 5 bases. This CDR3 spans 12 amino acids. The V end lost 7 bases, the J end lost 6 bases, and 11 bases lay between the germline ends. From germline, CDR1 is MNHEY and CDR2 SMNVEV (reference sequence). The CDR3 spells CASKQGPDTQYF. CDR3 DNA sequence: TGTGCCAGCAAGCAGGGCCCCGATACGCAGTATTTT.

This chain joins TRBV7-8 and TRBJ2-7, with D tentatively TRBD2 (5 bases). V lost 5 bases and J 5 bases, leaving 19 bases between the germline ends. The CDR3 totals 15 residues. CDR1 and CDR2 from the germline V gene are SGHVS and FQNEAQ. The CDR3 bases are TGTGCCAGCAGCCCCCTTGACGGGATTGAAGACGAGCAGTACTTC. Translating gives CASSPLDGIEDEQYF.

The genes are TRBV7-2 and TRBJ2-5; weak D call: TRBD2 (5 bases). Germline V gene data show CDR1 as SGHTA and CDR2 as FQGNSA. Trimming cost V 4 bases and J 2 bases, with 8 bases left between them. The CDR3 sequence is 13 residues long. This CDR3 reads CASSSGVQETQYF. CDR3 DNA: TGTGCCAGCAGCTCCGGGGTACAAGAGACCCAGTACTTC.

The V gene is TRBV5-1, the J gene TRBJ2-7; TRBD2 is a possible D gene (6 bases). The V gene's germline CDR1 is SGHRS and CDR2 YFSETQ. The length of the CDR3 is 15 residues. Trimming took 0 bases from V and 4 from J, leaving 14 bases between them. The CDR3 here is CASSLVGGSGYEQYF. For the CDR3, the DNA is TGCGCCAGCAGCTTGGTTGGAGGGTCAGGATACGAGCAGTACTTC.

This sequence joins TRBV15 and TRBJ2-7, with 13 positions matching TRBD2. The V gene end was trimmed by 0 bases and the J gene end by 3 bases; junction bases not matched to a gene: 17. The CDR3 runs to 21 residues. Per the germline V gene, CDR1 is LNHNV and CDR2 is YYDKDF (reference sequence). CDR3: CATSRDPWPIPGLAGSYEQYF. In DNA form, the CDR3 reads TGTGCCACCAGCAGAGACCCTTGGCCTATCCCGGGACTAGCGGGAAGCTACGAGCAGTACTTC.

The rearrangement links TRBV18 to TRBJ2-1; D remains ambiguous. Trimming shortened V by 2 bases and J by 7 bases, and 9 bases separated the two germline ends. This CDR3 is built from 13 residues. CDR1 and CDR2 from the germline V gene are KGHSH and LQKENI. CDR3 coding DNA: TGTGCCAGCTCACCATATCGGGTTAATGAGCAGTTCTTC. The encoded protein is CASSPYRVNEQFF.

The CDR3 bases are TGCGCCAGCAGCATGCCCGGGCTAGCGGGGGGAAGTAGTTTGAATGAGCAGTTCTTC. Translation gives CASSMPGLAGGSSLNEQFF. The chain uses TRBV4-1 and TRBJ2-1; 11 nucleotides agree with TRBD2. CDR3 length: 19 amino acids. Trimming removed 5 bases from V and 7 bases from J; junction bases left unmatched: 19. Germline V gene sequence: CDR1 MGHRA, CDR2 YSYEKL.

The chain has TRBV6-5 and TRBJ1-1; D call uncertain. V was trimmed by 0 bases and J by 6 bases, leaving 11 bases between them. The CDR3 loop spans 14 amino acids. CDR1 is MNHEY and CDR2 is SVGAGI in the germline V gene. CDR3 nucleotide sequence: TGTGCCAGCAGTTACTCTCGAGGGCGGTCTGAAGCTTTCTTT. Translated: CASSYSRGRSEAFF.

The rearrangement links TRBV6-4 to TRBJ2-1; 10 nucleotides match TRBD2. J lost 13 bases, V lost 4 bases, and 4 bases had no gene match. CDR3 length equals 12 residues. Germline V lookup: CDR1 MRHNA, CDR2 SNTAGT. DNA for the CDR3: TGTGCCAGCAGTGGAGCGGGAGGGAGTCAGTTCTTC. Translated, it gives CASSGAGGSQFF.

The V gene is TRBV7-8, the J gene TRBJ2-5, with D possibly TRBD1 on 5 matching bases. The V gene lost 6 bases and the J gene lost 5 bases, with 13 bases spanning the gap. This CDR3 is built from 13 residues. The germline V gene encodes CDR1 SGHVS and CDR2 FQNEAQ. CDR3 residues: CASSPQVRETQYF. The CDR3 region has the DNA TGTGCCAGCAGTCCACAGGTTCGGGAGACCCAGTACTTC.

This clone was detected once. A read error may account for a junction end that differs from germline. The CDR3 region has the DNA TGCGTCAGCAGCTCAAGCTCCTATAATTCACCCCTCCACTTT. This translates into CVSSSSSYNSPLHF. V is TRBV5-1 and J is TRBJ1-6; D gene unclear. Germline loops: CDR1 SGHRS, CDR2 YFSETQ. This CDR3 is built from 14 residues. Drawing the rest from reference TRBV5-1 and TRBJ1-6, the complete variable domain is KAGVTQTPRYLIKTRGQQVTLSCSPISGHRSVSWYQQTPGQGLQFLFEYFSETQRNKGNFPGRFSGRQFSNSRSEMNVSTLELGDSALYLCVSSSSSYNSPLHFGNGTRLTVT.

This clone has just one count. The V and J genes are TRBV6-1 and TRBJ1-6, with D perhaps TRBD1 (5 bases). Deletions cut 7 bases from V and 8 bases from J, with 15 bases between. The germline V gene encodes CDR1 MNHNS and CDR2 SASEGT. The length of the CDR3 is 14 residues. The CDR3: CASIPGGDHSPLHF. The CDR3 DNA reads TGTGCCAGCATCCCCGGGGGGGATCATTCACCCCTCCACTTT.

The J gene is TRBJ2-5, the V gene TRBV28, with D perhaps matching TRBD1 (6 bases). The J call may be mistaken, given a closer DNA end match to TRBJ2-7. Germline V CDR1 and CDR2: MDHEN, SYDVKM. The length of the CDR3 is 15 residues. DNA of the CDR3: TGTGCCAGCAGTTCGGACAGTGCTACCTCCTACGAGCAGTACTTC. It codes for CASSSDSATSYEQYF.

In its sample, this clone was seen a few times. The chain combines TRBV6-4 with TRBJ1-1; TRBD1 matches at 7 bases. Germline V gene data show CDR1 as MRHNA and CDR2 as SNTAGT. This CDR3 is built from 13 residues. The junction had 10 bases not matched to a gene; V was cut back by 5 bases and J by 10 bases. CDR3 DNA: TGTGCCAGCAGTCGAGACCAACAGGGGATAGCTTTCTTT. Translated, it gives CASSRDQQGIAFF.

There are a few counts of this clone. For the CDR3, the DNA is TGTGCCAGTAGTGTTGGACTAGCGGGACAAGAGACCCAGTACTTC. Translating gives CASSVGLAGQETQYF. The rearrangement joins TRBV19 to TRBJ2-5; 12 nucleotides align to TRBD2. The CDR3 length is 15 residues. Germline V gene lookup returns CDR1 LNHDA and CDR2 SQIVND (reference sequence). Trimming at V came to 5 bases and at J to 2 bases, leaving 3 bases not matched to a gene.

This sequence joins TRBV5-5 and TRBJ2-5, with 7 nucleotides matching TRBD1. The germline V gene has CDR1 SGHKS and CDR2 YYEKEE (reference sequence). CDR3 length equals 13 residues. V was clipped by 5 bases and J by 1 base; unmatched bases: 2. As DNA, the CDR3 is TGTGCCAGCAGACAGGGGCTCCAAGAGACCCAGTACTTC. Protein product: CASRQGLQETQYF.

There are a few counts of this clone. The chain employs TRBV2 and TRBJ2-7; D not certain. The CDR3 has 13 residues. Trimming took off 3 bases at V and 1 base at J, with 7 bases between the two ends. Looked up from germline, CDR1 is SNHLY and CDR2 is FYNNEI. The CDR3 here is CASSDTKSYEQYF. CDR3 nucleotides: TGTGCCAGCAGTGACACCAAATCCTACGAGCAGTACTTC.

This clone was counted a few times. The chain has TRBV9 and TRBJ2-3; D unresolved. Germline assignment: CDR1 SGDLS and CDR2 YYNGEE. The CDR3 extends over 13 amino acids. Trimming pared 6 bases from V and 0 bases from J, leaving 8 bases between. DNA for the CDR3: TGTGCCAGCAACGGTGGCAGCACAGATACGCAGTATTTT. Translation: CASNGGSTDTQYF.

CDR3 sequence: CSAGQGRSYEQYF. The CDR3 DNA sequence: TGCAGCGCTGGACAGGGTAGATCCTACGAGCAGTACTTC. The rearrangement joins TRBV29-1 to TRBJ2-7; 8 bases map to TRBD1. Losses at the gene ends were 7 bases for V and 1 base for J; bases not matched to a gene: 6. The CDR3 runs 13 residues. Germline V CDR1 and CDR2: SQVTM, ANQGSEA.

V and J are TRBV18 and TRBJ2-7; TRBD1 aligns across 11 bases. With 5 bases clipped from V and 3 bases from J, the junction kept 6 bases outside the gene matches. Germline values: CDR1 KGHSH, CDR2 LQKENI. The CDR3 is 15 residues long. The CDR3 loop reads CASSSTGQGDYEQYF. The CDR3 DNA sequence: TGTGCCAGCTCATCGACGGGACAGGGGGACTACGAGCAGTACTTC.

This rearrangement joins TRBV4-1 to TRBJ2-7; 9 bases agree with TRBD1. Germline CDR1 reads MGHRA; CDR2 reads YSYEKL. Trimming cost V 3 bases and J 3 bases; bases outside gene matches: 6. This CDR3 spans 15 amino acids. CDR3 nucleotide sequence: TGCGCCAGCAGCCAGAATACAGGGGGCAGCTACGAGCAGTACTTC. It specifies CASSQNTGGSYEQYF.

This chain uses TRBV30 with TRBJ1-1; D uncertain. CDR3 size: 16 residues. The V and J ends lost 1 base and 0 bases respectively, with 15 bases between them. CDR1 is GTSNPN, CDR2 SVGIG, per germline (reference sequence). In nucleotides, the CDR3 is TGTGCCTGGAGTGCCTGGGGAGGACGGATGAACACTGAAGCTTTCTTT. It translates to CAWSAWGGRMNTEAFF.

This chain joins TRBV5-1 and TRBJ2-3; D gene unclear. With 0 bases removed from V and 2 bases from J, the gap between germline ends came to 4 bases. The CDR3 runs 13 residues. Per the germline V gene, CDR1 is SGHRS and CDR2 is YFSETQ. The CDR3 loop reads CASSLDYTDTQYF. CDR3 nucleotides: TGCGCCAGCAGCTTGGATTACACAGATACGCAGTATTTT.

V gene TRBV28 combines with J gene TRBJ2-4; the D is unclear. CDR1 and CDR2 (germline): MDHEN, SYDVKM. The CDR3 loop spans 16 amino acids. V was shortened by 5 bases and J by 4 bases, with 18 bases between the two germline ends. CDR3 DNA: TGTGCCAGCAGTAAGAATGGTCAGTTCCTTAAAAACATTCAGTACTTC. Amino acid sequence: CASSKNGQFLKNIQYF.

A single count supports this clone. The chain carries TRBV7-2 and TRBJ2-2; 8 nucleotides match TRBD2. Losses at the gene ends were 5 bases for V and 6 bases for J; bases not matched to a gene: 11. Germline CDR1 reads SGHTA; CDR2 reads FQGNSA. CDR3 length: 16 residues. Here the CDR3 DNA reads TGTGCCAGCAGCCGTCGGGGCGGGGGGCTCTCCGGGGAGCTGTTTTTT. Protein product: CASSRRGGGLSGELFF.

V usage is TRBV27 and J usage is TRBJ1-1, with D unclear. The CDR3 spans 13 residues. Trimming pared 0 bases from V and 4 bases from J, leaving 6 bases between. Per germline, CDR1 MNHEY and CDR2 SMNVEV (reference sequence). CDR3 amino acids: CASSLSTGTEAFF. CDR3 coding DNA: TGTGCCAGCAGTTTATCGACGGGCACTGAAGCTTTCTTT.